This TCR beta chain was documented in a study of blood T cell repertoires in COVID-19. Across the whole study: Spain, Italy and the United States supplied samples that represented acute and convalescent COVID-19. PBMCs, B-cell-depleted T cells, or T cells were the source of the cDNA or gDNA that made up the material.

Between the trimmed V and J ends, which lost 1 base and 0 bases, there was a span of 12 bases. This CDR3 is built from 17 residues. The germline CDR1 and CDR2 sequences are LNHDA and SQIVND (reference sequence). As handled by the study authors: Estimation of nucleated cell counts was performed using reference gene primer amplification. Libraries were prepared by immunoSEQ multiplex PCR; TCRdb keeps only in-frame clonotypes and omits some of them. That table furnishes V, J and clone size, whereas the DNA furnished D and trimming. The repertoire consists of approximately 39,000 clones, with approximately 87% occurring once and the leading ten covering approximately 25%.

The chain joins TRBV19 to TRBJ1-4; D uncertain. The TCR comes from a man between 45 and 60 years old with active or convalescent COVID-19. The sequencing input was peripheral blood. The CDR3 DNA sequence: TGTGCCAGTAGTATAGGGCCCCTAGACTCAACTAATGAAAAACTGTTTTTT. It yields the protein CASSIGPLDSTNEKLFF.